Each of the 22 T cell receptor beta chains below was sequenced from the same sample in a study of T cells in Graves' hyperthyroidism and ophthalmopathy. The investigators amplified TCR beta CDR3 regions from RNA transcripts. An initial round of RT-PCR targeting the TCR CDR3 relied on the HTBI primer set. In TCRdb, the multiplex PCR reads were re-called with MiXCR into one record per CDR3 protein. Of some 460,000 distinct CDR3 sequences listed, 15% to 19% are singletons. Sequenced input: blood. These TCRs come from a woman aged 18 to 35 with Graves' hyperthyroidism.

There are many counts of this clonotype. The CDR3 region is CASSYGSGLSSYEQYF. The CDR3, as DNA: TGTGCCAGCAGTTACGGTTCGGGACTGAGCTCCTACGAGCAGTACTTC. The chain combines TRBV6-1 with TRBJ2-7; maybe TRBD2 (6 bases). Per the germline V gene, CDR1 is MNHNS and CDR2 is SASEGT. V dropped 5 bases and J dropped 0 bases, with 17 bases sitting between them. The CDR3 extends over 16 amino acids.

This clonotype was seen a handful of times. The rearrangement links TRBV6-1 to TRBJ2-2; D is possibly TRBD1 (6 bases). Trimming pared 5 bases from V and 4 bases from J, leaving 17 bases between. CDR3 size: 16 residues. Germline CDR1 MNHNS, CDR2 SASEGT. This chain's CDR3 is CASSYSIQGSTGELFF. The CDR3 nucleotides are TGTGCCAGCAGTTATTCTATACAGGGATCCACCGGGGAGCTGTTTTTT.

In this sample, this clonotype turned up many times. V and J are TRBV2 and TRBJ1-3; 8 bases match TRBD1. The CDR3 has 16 residues. CDR1 and CDR2 from the germline V gene are SNHLY and FYNNEI. With 6 bases clipped from V and 2 bases from J, the junction kept 9 bases outside the gene matches. The CDR3: CASRSVTGGTGNTIYF. CDR3 sequence (DNA): TGTGCCAGCAGATCCGTAACAGGGGGAACTGGAAACACCATATATTTT.

There are a few counts of this clonotype. The gene calls are TRBV7-2 and TRBJ2-7, with TRBD1 matching over 7 bases. The CDR3 consists of 17 residues. Germline V gives CDR1 SGHTA, CDR2 FQGNSA. With V trimmed by 9 bases and J by 0 bases, 17 bases remained unmatched. Here the CDR3 reads CASSITPEQGFSYEQYF. CDR3 in DNA: TGTGCCAGTAGTATTACGCCGGAACAGGGGTTCTCCTACGAGCAGTACTTC.

The chain is built from TRBV20-1 and TRBJ1-1; the D gene is possibly TRBD1 (6 bases). The CDR3 contains 18 residues. V lost 7 bases and J lost 1, with 28 bases in between. Germline CDR1 and CDR2: DFQATT and SNEGSKA (reference sequence). DNA for the CDR3: TGCAGTGTCCCCTGGGTAGGTGAATTGGGGACATCGAACACTGAAGCTTTCTTT. Translating gives CSVPWVGELGTSNTEAFF.

Remarks on this clonotype: Possible read error: a much larger clone is one base away. Since the CDR3 does not end with the conserved phenylalanine or tryptophan, this likely comes from a read error. The chain carries TRBV2 and TRBJ2-2; the match to TRBD2 covers 11 bases. CDR3 length: 16 residues. Per germline, CDR1 SNHLY and CDR2 FYNNEI. The V segment lost 1 base and the J segment 4 bases; nucleotides outside the gene matches: 2. The CDR3 region is CASSEVLAGGTGELFS. The CDR3 region has the DNA TGTGCCAGCAGTGAAGTTCTAGCGGGAGGCACCGGGGAGCTGTTTTCT.

This clonotype appeared many times. The V gene is TRBV6-1, the J gene TRBJ2-7; 13 bases are a match to TRBD2. Per the germline V gene, CDR1 is MNHNS and CDR2 is SASEGT. This CDR3 spans 15 amino acids. Germline trimming cut 8 bases from V and 2 bases from J; bases unmatched to any gene: 6. The CDR3, as DNA: TGTGCCAGCGAAGGACTAGCGGGAGATACCTACGAGCAGTACTTC. Translation: CASEGLAGDTYEQYF.

This clonotype was detected ten times or more. The chain links TRBV28 to TRBJ2-2, with TRBD2 matching over 9 bases. The CDR3 spans 15 residues. With 5 bases clipped from V and 6 bases from J, the junction kept 7 bases outside the gene matches. CDR1 MDHEN and CDR2 SYDVKM come from the germline V gene. The CDR3 bases are TGTGCCAGCAGTGACAGCGGGAGGTATGCCGGGGAGCTGTTTTTT. It is translated as CASSDSGRYAGELFF.

Ten or more counts support this clonotype. The gene calls are TRBV7-9 and TRBJ1-4; TRBD1 matches 7 bases. With 4 bases clipped from V and 6 bases from J, the junction kept 11 bases outside the gene matches. CDR1 SEHNR and CDR2 FQNEAQ come from the germline V gene (reference sequence). This CDR3 contains 16 residues. CDR3 bases: TGTGCCAGCAGCTCCAGGGGGACAGTCCTGGATGAAAAACTGTTTTTT. Translating gives CASSSRGTVLDEKLFF. Variable domain in full (rest from reference TRBV7-9 and TRBJ1-4): DTGVSQNPRHKITKRGQNVTFRCDPISEHNRLYWYRQTLGQGPEFLTYFQNEAQLEKSRLLSDRFSAERPKGSFSTLEIQRTEQGDSAMYLCASSSRGTVLDEKLFFGSGTQLSVL.

The genes are TRBV7-2 and TRBJ2-2; tentative D call: TRBD2 (6 bases). V gave up 1 base and J gave up 6 bases, with 9 bases separating them. Germline CDR1 is SGHTA and CDR2 is FQGNSA. The CDR3 has 14 amino acids. CDR3 DNA: TGTGCCAGCAGCTTAGTATCGGGGGCCGGGGAGCTGTTTTTT. This encodes CASSLVSGAGELFF. Drawing the rest from reference TRBV7-2 and TRBJ2-2, the complete variable domain is GAGVSQSPSNKVTEKGKDVELRCDPISGHTALYWYRQSLGQGLEFLIYFQGNSAPDKSGLPSDRFSAERTGGSVSTLTIQRTQQEDSAVYLCASSLVSGAGELFFGEGSRLTVL.

This clonotype was counted a few times. One junction end disagrees with the germline gene, perhaps due to a read error. The V gene is TRBV20-1, the J gene TRBJ1-5, with a weak D call TRBD1 (5 bases). The CDR3 runs to 16 residues. Germline assignment: CDR1 DFQATT and CDR2 SNEGSKA (reference sequence). This chain's CDR3 is CSARDLSGRINQPQHF. In DNA form, the CDR3 reads TGCAGCGCTAGAGATCTCTCGGGACGGATCAATCAGCCCCAGCATTTT.

This rearrangement joins TRBV24-1 to TRBJ1-5; the D gene is possibly TRBD1 (6 bases). Germline loops: CDR1 KGHDR, CDR2 SFDVKD. Deletions cut 3 bases from V and 11 bases from J, with 22 bases between. The CDR3 contains 16 residues. CDR3 in amino acids: CATSDATDRKTAAQHF. The CDR3 nucleotides read TGTGCCACCAGTGATGCCACGGACAGAAAGACGGCGGCCCAGCATTTT.

The chain is built from TRBV19 and TRBJ1-1; maybe TRBD1 (5 bases). CDR1 is LNHDA, CDR2 SQIVND, per germline (reference sequence). The length of the CDR3 is 13 residues. The V end was cut by 11 bases, the J end by 5 bases, with 18 bases between. The CDR3 sequence: CASTRGRWTEAFF. In DNA form, the CDR3 reads TGTGCCTCTACCCGGGGCAGGTGGACTGAAGCTTTCTTT.

This clonotype has more than one count but fewer than ten. The CDR3 DNA sequence: TGTGCCAGCAGTGAGGGGGTTGAAGCTTTCTTT. It is translated as CASSEGVEAFF. The rearrangement joins TRBV27 to TRBJ1-1; D might be TRBD1 (6 bases). Germline V gene sequence: CDR1 MNHEY, CDR2 SMNVEV (reference sequence). The CDR3 spans 11 residues. V lost 5 bases and J 7 bases, leaving 8 bases between the germline ends.

This clonotype was picked up many times. The chain employs TRBV7-9 and TRBJ2-1, with D tentatively TRBD2 (6 bases). Germline CDR1 is SEHNR and CDR2 is FQNEAQ (reference sequence). The CDR3 is 14 residues long. The V end was cut by 1 base, the J end by 9 bases, with 13 bases between. The CDR3, as DNA: TGTGCCAGCAGCTTAGGGAGGGGAGTCGGTGAGCAGTTCTTC. It encodes CASSLGRGVGEQFF.

In nucleotides, the CDR3 is TGTGCCAGCAGAAGGACAGGGGCTAAAGATTACGAGCAGTACTTC. Protein sequence: CASRRTGAKDYEQYF. This chain connects TRBV6-2 or TRBV6-3 to TRBJ2-7, with TRBD1 matching 9 bases. CDR1 and CDR2 (germline): MNHEY, SVGEGT. The length of the CDR3 is 15 residues. Trimming at V came to 6 bases and at J to 4 bases, leaving 10 bases not matched to a gene.

At least ten counts were recorded for this clonotype. This chain connects TRBV11-2 to TRBJ2-5; 8 bases agree with TRBD2. Germline V gene data show CDR1 as SGHAT and CDR2 as FQNNGV. The V gene end was trimmed by 2 bases and the J gene end by 5 bases; junction bases not matched to a gene: 7. The CDR3 contains 15 residues. The CDR3 loop is CASSLQAGVWETQYF. The CDR3 nucleotides are TGTGCCAGCAGCTTACAAGCGGGGGTTTGGGAGACCCAGTACTTC.

This clonotype appeared many times. The chain is built from TRBV20-1 and TRBJ1-1, with 11 bases that match TRBD1. CDR1 is DFQATT and CDR2 is SNEGSKA in the germline V gene (reference sequence). The trim removed 6 bases at V and 4 bases at J, leaving 4 bases unmatched. The CDR3 loop spans 13 amino acids. The CDR3 protein is CSARTGGITEAFF. DNA for the CDR3: TGCAGTGCAAGGACAGGGGGCATCACTGAAGCTTTCTTT.

This clonotype was found many times. The V and J genes are TRBV9 and TRBJ2-3; D not resolved. CDR3 size: 16 residues. Trimming shortened V by 0 bases and J by 0 bases, and 11 bases separated the two germline ends. CDR1 SGDLS and CDR2 YYNGEE come from the germline V gene. The CDR3 loop is CASSVESGRSTDTQYF. CDR3 nucleotide sequence: TGTGCCAGCAGCGTAGAGTCTGGAAGGAGCACAGATACGCAGTATTTT.

This clonotype was seen repeatedly, ten times or more. The chain employs TRBV2 and TRBJ1-5, with a possible D match to TRBD1 (5 bases). The ends were cut back, 0 bases at V and 2 bases at J, with 14 bases in the middle. Germline V CDR1 and CDR2: SNHLY, FYNNEI. The CDR3 has 17 amino acids. CDR3: CASSEAWGRSGNQPQHF. CDR3 sequence (DNA): TGTGCCAGCAGTGAAGCCTGGGGCAGGTCGGGCAATCAGCCCCAGCATTTT.

This clonotype showed up many times. V gene TRBV6-2 or TRBV6-3 combines with J gene TRBJ2-7; maybe TRBD1 (6 bases). Per germline, CDR1 MNHEY and CDR2 SVGEGT. This CDR3 is built from 15 residues. V lost 5 bases and J 3 bases, leaving 17 bases between the germline ends. Written as DNA, the CDR3 is TGTGCCAGCAGTATGGACAGTGAAGACCGCTACGAGCAGTACTTC. Protein product: CASSMDSEDRYEQYF.

Ten or more counts support this clonotype. This chain connects TRBV20-1 to TRBJ1-1; TRBD1 aligns across 8 bases. Germline lookup yields CDR1 DFQATT and CDR2 SNEGSKA (reference sequence). The J segment lost 2 bases and the V segment lost 2 bases, leaving 1 base of the junction unmatched. The CDR3 extends over 13 amino acids. This CDR3 reads CSARTGGNTEAFF. CDR3 sequence (DNA): TGCAGTGCTAGAACAGGGGGAAACACTGAAGCTTTCTTT.